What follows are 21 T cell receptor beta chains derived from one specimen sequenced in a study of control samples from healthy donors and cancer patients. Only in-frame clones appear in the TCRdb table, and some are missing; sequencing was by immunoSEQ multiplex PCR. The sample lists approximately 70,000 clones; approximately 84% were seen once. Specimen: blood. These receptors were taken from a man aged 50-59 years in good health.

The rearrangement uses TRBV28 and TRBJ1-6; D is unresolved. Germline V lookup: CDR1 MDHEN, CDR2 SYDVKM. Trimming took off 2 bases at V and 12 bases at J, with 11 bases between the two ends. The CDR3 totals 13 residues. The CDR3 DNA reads TGTGCCAGCAGTTTAGGGTGGGGAAAACCCCTCCACTTT. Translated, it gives CASSLGWGKPLHF.

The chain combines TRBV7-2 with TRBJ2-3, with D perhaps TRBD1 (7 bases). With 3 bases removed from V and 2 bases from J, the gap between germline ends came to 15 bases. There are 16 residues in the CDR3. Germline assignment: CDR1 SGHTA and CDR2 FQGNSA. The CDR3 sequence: CASSFQGGIFTDTQYF. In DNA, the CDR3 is TGTGCCAGCAGCTTCCAGGGGGGCATTTTCACAGATACGCAGTATTTT.

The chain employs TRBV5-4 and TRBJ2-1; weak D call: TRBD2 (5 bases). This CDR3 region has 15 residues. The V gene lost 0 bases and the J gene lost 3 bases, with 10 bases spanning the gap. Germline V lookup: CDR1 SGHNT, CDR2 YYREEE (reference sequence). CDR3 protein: CASSLGRVGYNEQFF. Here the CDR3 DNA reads TGTGCCAGCAGCTTGGGGCGGGTTGGCTACAATGAGCAGTTCTTC.

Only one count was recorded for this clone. For the CDR3, the DNA is TGTGCCAGCAGCGTTCCCGGGACAGGGCCCAACTATGGCTACACCTTC. Its protein product is CASSVPGTGPNYGYTF. J is TRBJ1-2 and V is TRBV9, with 9 bases fitting TRBD1. J gave up 2 bases and V 2 bases, and 7 bases lay outside the gene matches. In germline, CDR1 is SGDLS, CDR2 YYNGEE. The CDR3 is 16 amino acids.

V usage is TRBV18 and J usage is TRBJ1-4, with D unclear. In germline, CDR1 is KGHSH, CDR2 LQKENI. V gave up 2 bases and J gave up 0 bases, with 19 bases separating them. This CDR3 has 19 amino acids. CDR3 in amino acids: CASSPSEGAFRATNEKLFF. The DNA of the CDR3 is TGTGCCAGCTCACCAAGTGAGGGAGCCTTCCGTGCAACTAATGAAAAACTGTTTTTT. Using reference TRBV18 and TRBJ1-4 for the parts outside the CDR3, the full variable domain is NAGVMQNPRHLVRRRGQEARLRCSPMKGHSHVYWYRQLPEEGLKFMVYLQKENIIDESGMPKERFSAEFPKEGPSILRIQQVVRGDSAAYFCASSPSEGAFRATNEKLFFGSGTQLSVL.

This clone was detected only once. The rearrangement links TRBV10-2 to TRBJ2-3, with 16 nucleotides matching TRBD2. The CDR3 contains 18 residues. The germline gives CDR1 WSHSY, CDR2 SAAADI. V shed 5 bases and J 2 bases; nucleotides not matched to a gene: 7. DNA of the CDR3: TGCGCCAGCAGTAATCCGGGACTAGCGGGAGGGTTCACAGATACGCAGTATTTT. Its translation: CASSNPGLAGGFTDTQYF.

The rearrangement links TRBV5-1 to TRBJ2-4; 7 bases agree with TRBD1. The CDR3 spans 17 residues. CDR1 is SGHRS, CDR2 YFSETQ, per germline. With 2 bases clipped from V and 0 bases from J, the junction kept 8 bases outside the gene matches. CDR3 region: CASSLRTGPLAKNIQYF. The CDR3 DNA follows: TGCGCCAGCAGCTTACGGACAGGACCACTAGCCAAAAACATTCAGTACTTC.

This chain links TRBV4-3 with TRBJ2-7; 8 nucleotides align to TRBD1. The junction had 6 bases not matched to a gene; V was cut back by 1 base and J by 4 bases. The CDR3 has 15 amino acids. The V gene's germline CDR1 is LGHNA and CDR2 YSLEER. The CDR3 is CASSQVAGGGYEQYF. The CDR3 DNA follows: TGCGCCAGCAGCCAAGTGGCAGGGGGCGGGTACGAGCAGTACTTC.

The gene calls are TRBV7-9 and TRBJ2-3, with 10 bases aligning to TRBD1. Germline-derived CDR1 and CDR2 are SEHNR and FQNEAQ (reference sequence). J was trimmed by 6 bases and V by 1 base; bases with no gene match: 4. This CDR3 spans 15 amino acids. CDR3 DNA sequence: TGTGCCAGCAGCTTAGTAGGGACAGGGGTCGATACGCAGTATTTT. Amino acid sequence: CASSLVGTGVDTQYF.

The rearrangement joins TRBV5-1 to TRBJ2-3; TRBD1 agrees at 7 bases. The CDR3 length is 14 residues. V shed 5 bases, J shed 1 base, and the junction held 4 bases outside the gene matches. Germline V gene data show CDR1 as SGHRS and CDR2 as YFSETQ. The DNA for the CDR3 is TGCGCCAGCAGATACGACAGGGGCACAGATACGCAGTATTTT. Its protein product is CASRYDRGTDTQYF.

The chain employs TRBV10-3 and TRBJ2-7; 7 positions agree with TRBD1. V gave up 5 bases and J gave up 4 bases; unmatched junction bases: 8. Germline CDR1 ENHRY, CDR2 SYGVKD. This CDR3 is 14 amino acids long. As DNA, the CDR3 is TGTGCCATCAGTAAGGGACAGTATTCTTACGAGCAGTACTTC. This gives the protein CAISKGQYSYEQYF.

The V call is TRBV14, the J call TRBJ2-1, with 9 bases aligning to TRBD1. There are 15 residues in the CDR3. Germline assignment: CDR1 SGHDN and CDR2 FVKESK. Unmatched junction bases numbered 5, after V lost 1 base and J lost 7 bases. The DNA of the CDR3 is TGTGCCAGCAGCCAAGGAAGGACAGGGGTGAATGAGCAGTTCTTC. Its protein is CASSQGRTGVNEQFF.

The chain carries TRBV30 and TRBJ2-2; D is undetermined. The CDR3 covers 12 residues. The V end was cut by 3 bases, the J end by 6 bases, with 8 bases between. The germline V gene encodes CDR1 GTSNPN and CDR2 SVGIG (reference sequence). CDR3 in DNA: TGTGCCTGGAGAATCGGGTCCGGGGAGCTGTTTTTT. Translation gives CAWRIGSGELFF.

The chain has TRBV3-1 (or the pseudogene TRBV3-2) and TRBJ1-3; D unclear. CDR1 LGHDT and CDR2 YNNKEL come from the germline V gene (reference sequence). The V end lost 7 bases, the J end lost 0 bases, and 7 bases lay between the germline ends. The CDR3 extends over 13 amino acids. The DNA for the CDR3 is TGTGCCAGCAAGACTAACTCTGGAAACACCATATATTTT. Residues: CASKTNSGNTIYF.

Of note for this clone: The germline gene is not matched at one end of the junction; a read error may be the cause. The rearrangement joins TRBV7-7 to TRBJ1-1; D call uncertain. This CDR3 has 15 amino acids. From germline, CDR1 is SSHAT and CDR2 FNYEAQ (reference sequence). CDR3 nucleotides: TGTGCTAGCAGCCTCCTCATGGGTCCGAACACTGAAGCTTTCTTT. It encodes CASSLLMGPNTEAFF.

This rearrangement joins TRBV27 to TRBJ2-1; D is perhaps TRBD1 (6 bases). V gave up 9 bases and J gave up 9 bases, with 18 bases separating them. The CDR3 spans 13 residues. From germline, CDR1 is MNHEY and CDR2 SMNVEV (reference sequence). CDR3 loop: CASQQGPAGEQFF. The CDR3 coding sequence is TGTGCCAGTCAACAGGGCCCAGCCGGTGAGCAGTTCTTC.

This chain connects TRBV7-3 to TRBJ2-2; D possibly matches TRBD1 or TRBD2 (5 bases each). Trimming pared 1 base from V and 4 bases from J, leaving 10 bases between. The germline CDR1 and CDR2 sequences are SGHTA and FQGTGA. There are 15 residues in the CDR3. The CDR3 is CASSLRGASTGELFF. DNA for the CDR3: TGTGCCAGCAGCTTAAGAGGGGCGAGCACCGGGGAGCTGTTTTTT.

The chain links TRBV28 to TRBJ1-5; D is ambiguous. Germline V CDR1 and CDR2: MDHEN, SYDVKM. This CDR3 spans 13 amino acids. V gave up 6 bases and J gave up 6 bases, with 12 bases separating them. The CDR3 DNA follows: TGTGCCAGCAGCTCCACGGTTCCTCAGCCCCAGCATTTT. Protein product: CASSSTVPQPQHF.

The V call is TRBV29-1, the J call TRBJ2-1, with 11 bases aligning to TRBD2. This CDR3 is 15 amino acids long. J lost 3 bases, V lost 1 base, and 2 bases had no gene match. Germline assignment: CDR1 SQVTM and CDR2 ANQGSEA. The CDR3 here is CSVEGGTSGYNEQFF. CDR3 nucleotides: TGCAGCGTTGAAGGGGGGACTAGCGGCTACAATGAGCAGTTCTTC.

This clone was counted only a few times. CDR3: CASSSGLAGTGGELFF. CDR3 bases: TGTGCCAGCAGCTCGGGACTAGCGGGGACGGGCGGGGAGCTGTTTTTT. The V and J genes are TRBV5-5 and TRBJ2-2, with 13 bases matching TRBD2. There are 16 residues in the CDR3. The ends lost 3 bases at V and 7 bases at J; junction bases unmatched: 6. In germline, CDR1 is SGHKS, CDR2 YYEKEE (reference sequence).

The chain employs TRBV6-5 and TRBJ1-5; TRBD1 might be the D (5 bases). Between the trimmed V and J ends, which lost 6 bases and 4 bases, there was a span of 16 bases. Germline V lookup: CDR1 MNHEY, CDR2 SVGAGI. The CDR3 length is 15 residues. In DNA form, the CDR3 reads TGTGCCAGCAGCCCCATAGGGGTGATAAATCAGCCCCAGCATTTT. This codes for CASSPIGVINQPQHF.